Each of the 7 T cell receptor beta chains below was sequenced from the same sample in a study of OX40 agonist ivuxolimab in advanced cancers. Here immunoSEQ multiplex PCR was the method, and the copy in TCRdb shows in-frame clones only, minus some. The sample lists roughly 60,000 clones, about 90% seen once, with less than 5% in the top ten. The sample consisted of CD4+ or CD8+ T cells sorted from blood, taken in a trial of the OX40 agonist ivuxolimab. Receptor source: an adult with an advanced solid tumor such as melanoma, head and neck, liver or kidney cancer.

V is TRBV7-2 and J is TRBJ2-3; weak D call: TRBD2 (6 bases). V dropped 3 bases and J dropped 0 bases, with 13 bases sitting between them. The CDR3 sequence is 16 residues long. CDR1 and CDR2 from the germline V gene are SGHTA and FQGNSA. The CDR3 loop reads CASSLTGGTSTDTQYF. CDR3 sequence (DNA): TGTGCCAGCAGCTTGACTGGCGGGACTAGCACAGATACGCAGTATTTT.

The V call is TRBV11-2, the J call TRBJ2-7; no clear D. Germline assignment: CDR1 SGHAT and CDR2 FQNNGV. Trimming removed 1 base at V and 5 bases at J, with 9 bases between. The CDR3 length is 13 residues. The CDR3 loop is CASSLGSADEQYF. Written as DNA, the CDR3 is TGTGCCAGCAGCTTAGGGTCGGCTGACGAGCAGTACTTC.

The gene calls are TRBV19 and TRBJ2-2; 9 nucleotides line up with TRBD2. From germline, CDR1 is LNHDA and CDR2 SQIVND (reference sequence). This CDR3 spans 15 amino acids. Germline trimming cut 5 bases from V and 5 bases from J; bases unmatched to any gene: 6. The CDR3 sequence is CASSFLAGSTGELFF. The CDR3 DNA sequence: TGTGCCAGTAGTTTCCTAGCGGGATCGACCGGGGAGCTGTTTTTT. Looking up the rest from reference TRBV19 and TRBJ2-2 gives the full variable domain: DGGITQSPKYLFRKEGQNVTLSCEQNLNHDAMYWYRQDPGQGLRLIYYSQIVNDFQKGDIAEGYSVSREKKESFPLTVTSAQKNPTAFYLCASSFLAGSTGELFFGEGSRLTVL.

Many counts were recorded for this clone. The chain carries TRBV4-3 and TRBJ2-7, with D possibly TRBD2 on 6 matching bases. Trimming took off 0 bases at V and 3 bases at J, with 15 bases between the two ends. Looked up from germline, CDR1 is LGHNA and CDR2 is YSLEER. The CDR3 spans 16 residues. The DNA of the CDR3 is TGCGCCAGCAGCCAAGATAGGCGGGGAGGAAACTACGAGCAGTACTTC. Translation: CASSQDRRGGNYEQYF.

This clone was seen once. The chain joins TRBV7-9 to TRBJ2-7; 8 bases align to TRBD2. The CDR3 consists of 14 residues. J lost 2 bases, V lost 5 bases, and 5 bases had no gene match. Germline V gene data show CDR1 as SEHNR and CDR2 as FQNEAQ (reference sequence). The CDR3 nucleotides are TGTGCCAGCAGCCCGGGACTAGACACCTACGAGCAGTACTTC. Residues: CASSPGLDTYEQYF.

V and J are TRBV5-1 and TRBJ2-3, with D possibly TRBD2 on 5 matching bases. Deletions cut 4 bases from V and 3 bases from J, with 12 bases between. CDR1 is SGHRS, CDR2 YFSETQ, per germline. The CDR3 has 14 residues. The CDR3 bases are TGCGCCAGCAGCATACTAGTTCCGACAGATACGCAGTATTTT. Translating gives CASSILVPTDTQYF.

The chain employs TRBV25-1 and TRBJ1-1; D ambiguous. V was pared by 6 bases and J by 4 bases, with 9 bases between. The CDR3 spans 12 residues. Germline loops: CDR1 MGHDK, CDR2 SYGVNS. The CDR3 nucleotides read TGTGCCAGCAGGGGCGATTTCACTGAAGCTTTCTTT. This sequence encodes CASRGDFTEAFF.